The clone carrying this TCR beta chain came up once. The data were produced by immunoSEQ multiplex PCR, yet TCRdb's version contains in-frame clones alone and is incomplete. The repertoire holds tens of thousands of clones, with about 91% as singletons. The data were obtained in a study of identifying expanded T cells in peripheral blood. CDR3 size: 14 residues. V shed 7 bases and J shed 1 base, with 13 bases lying between them. CDR1 is SNHLY and CDR2 is FYNNEI in the germline V gene. The chain uses TRBV2 and TRBJ2-5; possibly TRBD1 for D (5 bases). The receptor was derived from a person aged 18-69 years in good health. The specimen sequenced was blood. The CDR3 here is CASMRVRGQETQYF. CDR3 nucleotides: TGTGCCAGCATGAGAGTTAGGGGCCAAGAGACCCAGTACTTC. The whole variable domain, remainder taken from reference TRBV2 and TRBJ2-5, is EPEVTQTPSHQVTQMGQEVILRCVPISNHLYFYWYRQILGQKVEFLVSFYNNEISEKSEIFDDQFSVERPDGSNFTLKIRSTKLEDSAMYFCASMRVRGQETQYFGPGTRLLVL.